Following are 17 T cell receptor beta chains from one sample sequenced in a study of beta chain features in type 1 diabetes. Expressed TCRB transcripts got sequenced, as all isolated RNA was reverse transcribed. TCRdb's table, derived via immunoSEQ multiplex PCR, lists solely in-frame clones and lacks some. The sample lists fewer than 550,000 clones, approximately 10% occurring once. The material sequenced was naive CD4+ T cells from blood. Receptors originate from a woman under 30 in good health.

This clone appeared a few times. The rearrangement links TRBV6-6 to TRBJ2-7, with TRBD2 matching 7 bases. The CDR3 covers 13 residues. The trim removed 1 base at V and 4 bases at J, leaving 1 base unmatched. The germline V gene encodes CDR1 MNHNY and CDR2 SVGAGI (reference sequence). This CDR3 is CASSYWEGYEQYF. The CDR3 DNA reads TGTGCCAGCAGTTACTGGGAGGGTTACGAGCAGTACTTC.

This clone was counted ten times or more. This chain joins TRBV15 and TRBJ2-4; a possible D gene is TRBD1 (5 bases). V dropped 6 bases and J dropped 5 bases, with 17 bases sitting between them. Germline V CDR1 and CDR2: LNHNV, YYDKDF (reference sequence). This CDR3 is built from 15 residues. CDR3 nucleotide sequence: TGTGCCACCAGGACCTCAGGGAAGGGTGAAAACATTCAGTACTTC. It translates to CATRTSGKGENIQYF.

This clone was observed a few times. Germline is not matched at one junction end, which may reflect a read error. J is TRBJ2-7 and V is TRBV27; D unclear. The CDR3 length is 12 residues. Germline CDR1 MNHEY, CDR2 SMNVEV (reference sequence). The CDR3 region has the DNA TGTGCCGGCAGGATAAAACCCAGCGAGCAGTACTTC. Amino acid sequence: CAGRIKPSEQYF.

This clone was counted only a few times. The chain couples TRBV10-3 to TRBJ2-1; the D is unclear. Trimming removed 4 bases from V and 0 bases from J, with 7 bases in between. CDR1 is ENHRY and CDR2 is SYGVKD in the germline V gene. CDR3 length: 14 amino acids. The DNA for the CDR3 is TGTGCCATCAGTGGTAAGAGCTCCTACAATGAGCAGTTCTTC. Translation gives CAISGKSSYNEQFF.

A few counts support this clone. This chain's CDR3 is CASSLFRQVEAFF. CDR3 coding DNA: TGTGCCAGCAGCTTGTTCAGACAGGTTGAAGCTTTCTTT. The rearrangement uses TRBV7-2 and TRBJ1-1, with a tentative D call TRBD1 (6 bases). CDR3 size: 13 residues. Germline V gene lookup returns CDR1 SGHTA and CDR2 FQGNSA. Deletions cut 3 bases from V and 7 bases from J, with 12 bases between.

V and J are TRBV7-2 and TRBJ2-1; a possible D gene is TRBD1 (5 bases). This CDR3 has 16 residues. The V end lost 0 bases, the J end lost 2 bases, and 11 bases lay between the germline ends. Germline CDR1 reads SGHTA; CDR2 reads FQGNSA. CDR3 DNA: TGTGCCAGCAGCTTAGCGACAGCTTCAACCTACAATGAGCAGTTCTTC. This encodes CASSLATASTYNEQFF.

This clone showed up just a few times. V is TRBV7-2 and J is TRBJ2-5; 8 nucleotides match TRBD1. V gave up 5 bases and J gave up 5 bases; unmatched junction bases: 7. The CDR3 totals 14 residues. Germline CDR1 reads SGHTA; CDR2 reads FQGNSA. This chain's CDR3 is CASSTRQGLETQYF. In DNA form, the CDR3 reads TGTGCCAGCAGCACGAGACAGGGGTTGGAGACCCAGTACTTC.

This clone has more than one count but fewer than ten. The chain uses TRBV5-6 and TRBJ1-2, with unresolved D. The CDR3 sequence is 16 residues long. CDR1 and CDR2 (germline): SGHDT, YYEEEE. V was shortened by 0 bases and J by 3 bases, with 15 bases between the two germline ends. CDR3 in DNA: TGTGCCAGCAGCTTGGCCGTAAGAGTAGGCTACTATGGCTACACCTTC. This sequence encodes CASSLAVRVGYYGYTF.

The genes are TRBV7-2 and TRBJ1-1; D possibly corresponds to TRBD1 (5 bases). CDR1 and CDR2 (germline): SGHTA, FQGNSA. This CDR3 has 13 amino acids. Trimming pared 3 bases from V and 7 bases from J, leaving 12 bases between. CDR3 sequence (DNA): TGTGCCAGCAGCTTCGACAGAAGAAGTGAAGCTTTCTTT. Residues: CASSFDRRSEAFF.

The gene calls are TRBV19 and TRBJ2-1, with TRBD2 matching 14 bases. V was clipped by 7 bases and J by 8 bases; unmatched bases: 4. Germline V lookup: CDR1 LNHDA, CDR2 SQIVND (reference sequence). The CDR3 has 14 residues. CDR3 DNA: TGTGCCAGTAAGAGGACTAGCGGGAGGCATGAGCAGTTCTTC. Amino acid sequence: CASKRTSGRHEQFF.

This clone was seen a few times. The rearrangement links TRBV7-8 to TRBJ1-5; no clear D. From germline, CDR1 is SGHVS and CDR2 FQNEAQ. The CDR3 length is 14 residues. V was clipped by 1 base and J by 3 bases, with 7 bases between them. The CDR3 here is CASSLVSYNQPQHF. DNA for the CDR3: TGTGCCAGCAGCTTAGTCAGCTACAATCAGCCCCAGCATTTT. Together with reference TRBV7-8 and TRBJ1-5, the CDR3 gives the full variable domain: GAGVSQSPRYKVAKRGQDVALRCDPISGHVSLFWYQQALGQGPEFLTYFQNEAQLDKSGLPSDRFFAERPEGSVSTLKIQRTQQEDSAVYLCASSLVSYNQPQHFGDGTRLSIL.

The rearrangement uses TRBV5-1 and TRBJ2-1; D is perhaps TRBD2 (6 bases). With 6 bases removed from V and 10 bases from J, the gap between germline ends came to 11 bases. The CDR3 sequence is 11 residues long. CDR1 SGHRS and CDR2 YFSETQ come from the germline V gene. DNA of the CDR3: TGCGCCAGCACCAAGGAGGGGGAGCAGTTCTTC. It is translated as CASTKEGEQFF. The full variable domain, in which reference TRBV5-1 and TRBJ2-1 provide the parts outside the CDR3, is KAGVTQTPRYLIKTRGQQVTLSCSPISGHRSVSWYQQTPGQGLQFLFEYFSETQRNKGNFPGRFSGRQFSNSRSEMNVSTLELGDSALYLCASTKEGEQFFGPGTRLTVL.

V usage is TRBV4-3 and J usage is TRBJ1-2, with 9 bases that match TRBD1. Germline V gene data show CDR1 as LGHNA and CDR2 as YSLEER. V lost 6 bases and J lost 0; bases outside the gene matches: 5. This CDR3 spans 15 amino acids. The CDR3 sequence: CASSQRQGANYGYTF. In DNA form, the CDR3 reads TGCGCCAGCAGTCAAAGACAGGGGGCTAACTATGGCTACACCTTC.

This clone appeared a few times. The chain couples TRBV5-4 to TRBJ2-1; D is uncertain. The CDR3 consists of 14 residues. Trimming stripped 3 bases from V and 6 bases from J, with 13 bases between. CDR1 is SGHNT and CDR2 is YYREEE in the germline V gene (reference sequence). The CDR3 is CASSSRAWFNEQFF. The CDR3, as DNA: TGTGCCAGCAGCTCCCGGGCGTGGTTCAATGAGCAGTTCTTC. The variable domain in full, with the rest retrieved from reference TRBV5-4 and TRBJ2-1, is ETGVTQSPTHLIKTRGQQVTLRCSSQSGHNTVSWYQQALGQGPQFIFQYYREEENGRGNFPPRFSGLQFPNYSSELNVNALELDDSALYLCASSSRAWFNEQFFGPGTRLTVL.

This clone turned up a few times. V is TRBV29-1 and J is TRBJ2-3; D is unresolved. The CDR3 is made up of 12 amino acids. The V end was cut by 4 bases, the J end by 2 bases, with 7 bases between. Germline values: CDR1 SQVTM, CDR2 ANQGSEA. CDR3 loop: CSVVVDTDTQYF. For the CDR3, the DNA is TGCAGCGTTGTGGTTGACACAGATACGCAGTATTTT.

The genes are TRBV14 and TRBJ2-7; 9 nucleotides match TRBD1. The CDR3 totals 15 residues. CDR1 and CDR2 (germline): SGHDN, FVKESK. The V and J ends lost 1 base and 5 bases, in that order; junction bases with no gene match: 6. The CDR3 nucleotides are TGTGCCAGCAGCCAAGTCCGGGACAGGGACGACGAGCAGTACGTC. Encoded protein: CASSQVRDRDDEQYV.

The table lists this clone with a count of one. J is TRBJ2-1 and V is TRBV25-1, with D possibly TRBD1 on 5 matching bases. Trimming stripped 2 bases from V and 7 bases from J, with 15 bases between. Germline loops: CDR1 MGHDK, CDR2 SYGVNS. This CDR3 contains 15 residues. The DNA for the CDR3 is TGTGCCAGCAGTGAACTCCGAACAGGTGGAAATGAGCAGTTCTTC. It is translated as CASSELRTGGNEQFF.